Described below is a single TCR beta chain sequence and its context. What it recognizes is unknown. The data belong to a study of cytomegalovirus exposure and HLA in healthy donors. Study-level findings and limits: The study designated roughly 150 TCR beta chains cytomegalovirus-associated.

The PCR employed 60 Vbeta primers together with 13 Jbeta primers. Sequencing was performed with immunoSEQ multiplex PCR; in TCRdb, only in-frame clones are kept and a portion is missing. The sample shows 150,000 or so clones, more than 70% of them seen only once. Trimming pared 3 bases from V and 0 bases from J, leaving 16 bases between. The CDR3 has 16 amino acids. The germline V gene has CDR1 SGHNT and CDR2 YYREEE (reference sequence). The sequenced sample consisted of PBMCs. The chain carries TRBV5-4 and TRBJ2-7, with D unresolved. The sequence came from a woman between 40 and 55 years old in good health and CMV-seropositive. The chain's CDR3 is CASSSVERFNSYEQYF. CDR3 bases: TGTGCCAGCAGCTCCGTTGAGAGGTTTAACTCCTACGAGCAGTACTTC.